Below, one T cell receptor (beta chain) is given with its context. This specimen comes from a study of blood T cell repertoires in COVID-19. Across the study: Samples of COVID-19 (acute and convalescent) were obtained from the United States, Italy and Spain.

The V end was cut by 7 bases, the J end by 7 bases, with 16 bases between. CDR1 is LNHDA and CDR2 is SQIVND in the germline V gene (reference sequence). This CDR3 has 13 residues. Original data processing: Reference gene primer amplification gave nucleated cell count estimates. Generated by immunoSEQ multiplex PCR, the TCRdb table keeps only in-frame clones and is missing some. The V and J calls and the clone size are those of that table, but D and trimming were determined from the DNA. The sample has 110,000 or so clones; roughly 80% are singletons. V gene TRBV19 combines with J gene TRBJ1-1; possibly TRBD1 for D (6 bases). This TCR derives from a woman aged 70-85 years with acute or convalescent COVID-19. Sequencing was performed on peripheral blood. The chain's CDR3 is CASKGGAFGEAFF. CDR3 coding DNA: TGTGCCAGTAAGGGGGGGGCATTTGGTGAAGCTTTCTTT.